A selection of T cell receptor beta chains follows, all from one sample in a study of T cell responses to AZD1222 COVID-19 vaccine. Some clones are missing from TCRdb's copy, which holds only in-frame ones; the method was immunoSEQ multiplex PCR. This sample carries 100,000 to 150,000 clones, less than 90% of them seen once, and the ten largest clones take less than 30%. This specimen consisted of peripheral blood, obtained on day 0 of AZD1222 vaccination. The source is an adult in good health. Each CDR3 is given with its conserved first and last residue. Clone size is stated in some rows and not others, as once, few, many or a class when expanded.

size	V	CDR3
-	TRBV30	CAWSPLLGQGGKLFF
-	TRBV5-6	CASSLTAYGYTF
once	TRBV24-1	CATSPTSDSGMEGYTF
once	TRBV15	CATSREGRQGASYTF
-	TRBV9	CASSARGRDNEQFF
-	TRBV19	CASSIPRTGGSGELFF
-	TRBV19	CASSPTGILAEKLFF
many	TRBV6-4	CASRGTSGRGVQFF
-	TRBV6-5	CASSYPGTSGSNEQFF
once	TRBV29-1	CSVEYANGELFF
-	TRBV12-2	CASRPGGWTGPIYSNQPQHF
-	TRBV7-9	CASTFAENQPQHF
-	TRBV27	CASSIYVGQPQHF
-	TRBV11-2	CASSPFWETQYF
-	TRBV5-1	CASNKGAGNYGYTF
-	TRBV27	CASSLREGNTEAFF
-	TRBV6-6	CASSHGGDSNQPQHF
-	TRBV27	CASSLSASGGAKNIQYF
once	TRBV7-2	CASSLTGLSGNTIYF
-	TRBV6-5	CASSYSGQGRDYGYTF
-	TRBV2	CASKGQLNTEAFF
-	TRBV2	CASDIQGGVNSPLHF
-	TRBV7-6	CASSSTRLTSTDTQYF
-	TRBV7-8	CASSSGTSYEQYF
-	TRBV6-5	CASSYEVQGGGELFF
-	TRBV10-3	CAISGSWTGGQEETQYF
-	TRBV29-1	CSVRSGNGYTF
-	TRBV10-3	CAMRRGLDTDTQYF
-	TRBV5-6	CASSDPWTGGFEQYF
-	TRBV4-1	CASSQEEVQPQHF
-	TRBV7-9	CASRQGSSGNTIYF
-	TRBV5-6	CASSWVGGGGVAGELFF
-	TRBV5-1	CASSSGQGYGNTIYF
-	TRBV18	CASSPPPGNGNTIYF
-	TRBV15	CATSRAPQGNYGYTF
-	TRBV6-6	CASSYSPSLASEQYF
-	TRBV15	CATSRGRGSPLHF
-	TRBV7-6	CASSLTVDQETQYF
few	TRBV2	CASRKGQNTDTQYF
-	TRBV5-5	CASSRAREGYGYTF
-	TRBV5-1	CASSLTPGPEAFF
-	TRBV18	CASSPFHMNTEAFF
-	TRBV5-4	CASSPDSQRGIKTQYF
once	TRBV29-1	CSVFVTGGYEQYF
-	TRBV29-1	CSVGSGQGSTEAFF
-	TRBV5-1	CASSPRASDNEKLFF
few	TRBV5-1	CASSLGSMNTEAFF
once	TRBV2	CASSAGNRVEQYF
-	TRBV19	CASTPGQLRGQPQHF
-	TRBV9	CASSVGQGNQPQHF
-	TRBV20-1	CSASQPNSPLHF
-	TRBV24-1	CATSDFGGGSPDTQYF
-	TRBV6-4	CASSKDREAGNTIYF
-	TRBV27	CASSFRSGSNEQFF
-	TRBV5-8	CASSGGSLMNTEAFF
few	TRBV12-5	CASGLVLGQTPGTEF
-	TRBV7-2	CASSLVLGAQFF
-	TRBV19	CASSSRDSNTEAFF
-	TRBV6-5	CASSYQRRNSEAFF